The clone carrying this TCR beta chain was detected only once. Its antigen is currently unknown. A primer matching the constant region was used to make TCR beta cDNA from 450 to 550 ng of total RNA. Library construction for TCR beta comprised three nested multiplex PCR rounds performed with slightly modified ARM-PCR. TRBV1-TRBV30 forward primers paired with a C-beta reverse primer were used in the first two PCR rounds, which ran approximately 10 cycles each. TCRdb re-called the multiplex PCR reads with MiXCR, one entry per CDR3 protein. Here the sample spans more than 150,000 distinct CDR3 sequences, approximately 60% being singletons. Blood RNA originated from unsorted whole blood, with germline DNA additionally extracted. The V end was cut by 2 bases, the J end by 0 bases, with 4 bases between. This CDR3 region has 14 residues. The data were taken from a study of tumor-infiltrating lymphocytes in primary liver carcinoma. Background on the study: Donors underwent surgery for histopathologically diagnosed primary liver carcinoma. Those enrolled were patients of both sexes, who were aged 30 to 69 years. Tumors were stage T1-T3 N0M0, about 4 to 11 cm across. Findings and limits, study-wide: Tumor region pairs shared more overlap than did tumor-adjacent and tumor-blood pairs.

The clonotype originates from a man in his forties with primary liver carcinoma and hepatitis B virus infection. Sample: peripheral blood. This sequence joins TRBV12-3 or TRBV12-4 and TRBJ1-4; D remains ambiguous. CDR3 bases: TGTGCCAGCAGTTTAAGAGCAACTAATGAAAAACTGTTTTTT. Translated, it gives CASSLRATNEKLFF.